Sequencing of this T cell receptor (beta chain) was carried out in a study of shared clonotypes between healthy human individuals. V was shortened by 7 bases and J by 7 bases, with 16 bases between the two germline ends. Germline values: CDR1 SQVTM, CDR2 ANQGSEA. The CDR3 is made up of 12 amino acids. Generated by immunoSEQ multiplex PCR, the TCRdb table keeps only in-frame clones and is missing some. The profile shows under 600,000 clones, more than 95% of them singletons. This chain joins TRBV29-1 and TRBJ1-1; D might be TRBD1 (6 bases). The clonotype originates from a woman under 40 in good health. The sample taken for sequencing was naive CD4+ T cells sorted from blood. Subset in this sample: CD45RA+ positively selected. CDR3 sequence (DNA): TGCAGCGGGCGGGACACAGCCTTTGAAGCTTTCTTT. Translation: CSGRDTAFEAFF.